This TCR beta chain is drawn from a study of OX40 agonist ivuxolimab in advanced cancers. As regards this clone: Antigen: not known.

Exclusion of a patient followed from autoimmune disease history or systemic immunosuppression. The sampling schedule covered blood at baseline, cycle 4 day 1, and cycle 7 day 1. Trimming removed 1 base from V and 5 bases from J; junction bases left unmatched: 3. This CDR3 spans 14 amino acids. Germline V gives CDR1 WSHSY, CDR2 SAAADI. The table came from immunoSEQ multiplex PCR; TCRdb's copy has only in-frame clones and leaves some out. Among 50,000 to 65,000 clones listed, approximately 89% were seen once. Study observations and caveats: The average count of expanded clones was higher among CD8+ T cells than among CD4+. Partial responders receiving 0.1-3.0 mg/kg showed among the lowest clonal expansion.

The receptor was isolated from an adult with an advanced solid tumor such as melanoma, head and neck, liver or kidney cancer. The source material was CD4+ or CD8+ T cells sorted from blood, sampled in a trial of the OX40 agonist ivuxolimab. This rearrangement joins TRBV10-2 to TRBJ2-5, with TRBD2 identical over 8 bases. CDR3 sequence (DNA): TGCGCCAGCAGTGAGTGGGCTAGCGGGGAGACCCAGTACTTC. Translating gives CASSEWASGETQYF.